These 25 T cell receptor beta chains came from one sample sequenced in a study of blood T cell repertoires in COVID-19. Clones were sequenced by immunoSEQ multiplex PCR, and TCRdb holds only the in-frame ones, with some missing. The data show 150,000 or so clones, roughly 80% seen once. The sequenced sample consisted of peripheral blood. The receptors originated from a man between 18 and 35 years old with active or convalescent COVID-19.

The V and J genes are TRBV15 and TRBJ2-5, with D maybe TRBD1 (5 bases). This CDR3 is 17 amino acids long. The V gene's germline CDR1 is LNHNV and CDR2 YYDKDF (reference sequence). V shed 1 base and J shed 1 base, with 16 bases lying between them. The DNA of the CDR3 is TGTGCCACCAGCAGAGGTCCTTTTGGACATTTCCAAGAGACCCAGTACTTC. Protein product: CATSRGPFGHFQETQYF.

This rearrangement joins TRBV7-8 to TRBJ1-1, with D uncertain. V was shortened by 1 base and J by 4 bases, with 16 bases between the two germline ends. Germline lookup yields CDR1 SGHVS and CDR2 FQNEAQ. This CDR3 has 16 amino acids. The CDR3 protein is CASSLGGLRVGTEAFF. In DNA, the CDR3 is TGTGCCAGCAGCTTAGGGGGTCTGAGGGTTGGCACTGAAGCTTTCTTT.

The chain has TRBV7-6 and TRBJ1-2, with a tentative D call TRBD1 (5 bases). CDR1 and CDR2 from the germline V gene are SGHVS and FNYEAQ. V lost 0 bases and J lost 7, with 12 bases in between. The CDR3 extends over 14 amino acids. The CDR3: CASSLARRGGGYTF. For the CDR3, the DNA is TGTGCCAGCAGCTTAGCTCGGCGGGGCGGTGGCTACACCTTC.

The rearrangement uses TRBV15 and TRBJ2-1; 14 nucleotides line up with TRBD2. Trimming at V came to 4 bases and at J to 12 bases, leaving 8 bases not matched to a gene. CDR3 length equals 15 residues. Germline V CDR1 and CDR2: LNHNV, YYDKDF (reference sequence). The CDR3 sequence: CATSKIGTSGRVQFF. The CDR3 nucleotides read TGTGCCACCAGCAAAATAGGGACTAGCGGGAGAGTGCAGTTCTTC.

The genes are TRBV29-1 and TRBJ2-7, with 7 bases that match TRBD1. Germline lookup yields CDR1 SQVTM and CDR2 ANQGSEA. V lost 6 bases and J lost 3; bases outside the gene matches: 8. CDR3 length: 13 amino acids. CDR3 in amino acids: CSVHRQGDYEQYF. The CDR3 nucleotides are TGCAGCGTCCACAGACAGGGAGACTACGAGCAGTACTTC.

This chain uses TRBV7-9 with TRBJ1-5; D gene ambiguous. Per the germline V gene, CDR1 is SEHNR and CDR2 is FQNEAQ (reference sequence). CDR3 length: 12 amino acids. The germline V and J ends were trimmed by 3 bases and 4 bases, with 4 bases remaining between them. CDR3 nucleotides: TGTGCCAGCAGCTTGCAGAATCAGCCCCAGCATTTT. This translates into CASSLQNQPQHF. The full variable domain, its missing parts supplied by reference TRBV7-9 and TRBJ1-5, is DTGVSQNPRHKITKRGQNVTFRCDPISEHNRLYWYRQTLGQGPEFLTYFQNEAQLEKSRLLSDRFSAERPKGSFSTLEIQRTEQGDSAMYLCASSLQNQPQHFGDGTRLSIL.

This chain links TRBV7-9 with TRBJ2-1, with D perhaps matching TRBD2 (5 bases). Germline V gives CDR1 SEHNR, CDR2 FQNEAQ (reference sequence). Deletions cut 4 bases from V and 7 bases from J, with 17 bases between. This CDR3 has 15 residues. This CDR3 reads CASSWTGSIWNEQFF. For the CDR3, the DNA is TGTGCCAGCAGCTGGACGGGATCCATCTGGAATGAGCAGTTCTTC.

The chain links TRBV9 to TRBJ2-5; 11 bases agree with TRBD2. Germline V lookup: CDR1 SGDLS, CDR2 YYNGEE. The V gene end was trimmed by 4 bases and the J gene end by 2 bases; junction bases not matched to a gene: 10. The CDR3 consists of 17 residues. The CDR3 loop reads CASSPRTSGYLQETQYF. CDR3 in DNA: TGTGCCAGCAGCCCTCGGACTAGCGGGTACCTACAAGAGACCCAGTACTTC.

The CDR3 is CASSPGEELRFFHF. CDR3 in DNA: TGTGCCAGCAGTCCAGGGGAAGAGCTCAGATTTTTCCACTTT. The chain employs TRBV28 and TRBJ1-6; maybe TRBD1 (6 bases). The CDR3 extends over 14 amino acids. The V gene lost 5 bases and the J gene lost 17 bases, with 22 bases spanning the gap. Looked up from germline, CDR1 is MDHEN and CDR2 is SYDVKM.

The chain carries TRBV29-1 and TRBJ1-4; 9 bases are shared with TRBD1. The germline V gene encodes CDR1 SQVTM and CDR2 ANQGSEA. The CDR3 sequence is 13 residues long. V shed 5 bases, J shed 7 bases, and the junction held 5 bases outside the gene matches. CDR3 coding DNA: TGCAGCGTTTACGGGACAGGGCGTGAAAAACTGTTTTTT. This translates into CSVYGTGREKLFF.

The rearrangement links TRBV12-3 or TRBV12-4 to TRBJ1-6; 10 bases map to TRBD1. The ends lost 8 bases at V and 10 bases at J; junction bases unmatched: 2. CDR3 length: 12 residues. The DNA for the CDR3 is TGTGCCAGCGGGACAGGGGTGTCACCCCTCCACTTT. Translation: CASGTGVSPLHF.

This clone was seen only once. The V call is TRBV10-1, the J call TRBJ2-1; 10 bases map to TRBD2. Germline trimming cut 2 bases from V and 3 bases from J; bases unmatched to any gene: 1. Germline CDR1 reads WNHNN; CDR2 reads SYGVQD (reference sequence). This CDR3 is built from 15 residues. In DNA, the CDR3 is TGCGCCAGCAGTGAGACTAGCGGGGTCTACAATGAGCAGTTCTTC. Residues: CASSETSGVYNEQFF.

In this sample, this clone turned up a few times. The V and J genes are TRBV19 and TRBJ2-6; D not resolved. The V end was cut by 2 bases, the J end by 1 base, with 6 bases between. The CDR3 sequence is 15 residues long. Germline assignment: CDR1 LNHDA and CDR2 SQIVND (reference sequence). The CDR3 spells CASSIIQSGANVLTF. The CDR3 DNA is TGTGCCAGTAGTATAATCCAATCTGGGGCCAACGTCCTGACTTTC.

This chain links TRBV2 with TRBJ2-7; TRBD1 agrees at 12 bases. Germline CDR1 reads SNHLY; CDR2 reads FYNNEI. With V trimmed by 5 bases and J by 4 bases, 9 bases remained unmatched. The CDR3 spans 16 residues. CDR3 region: CASSPPGDRGPYEQYF. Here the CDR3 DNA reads TGTGCCAGCAGTCCCCCCGGGGACAGGGGGCCGTACGAGCAGTACTTC.

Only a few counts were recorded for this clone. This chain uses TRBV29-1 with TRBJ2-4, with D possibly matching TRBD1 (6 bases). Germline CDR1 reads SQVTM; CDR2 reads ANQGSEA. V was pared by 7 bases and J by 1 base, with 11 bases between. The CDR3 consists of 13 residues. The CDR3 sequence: CSGQDSAKNIQYF. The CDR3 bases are TGCAGCGGCCAGGACAGCGCCAAAAACATTCAGTACTTC. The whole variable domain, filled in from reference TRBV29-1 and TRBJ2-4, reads SAVISQKPSRDICQRGTSLTIQCQVDSQVTMMFWYRQQPGQSLTLIATANQGSEATYESGFVIDKFPISRPNLTFSTLTVSNMSPEDSSIYLCSGQDSAKNIQYFGAGTRLSVL.

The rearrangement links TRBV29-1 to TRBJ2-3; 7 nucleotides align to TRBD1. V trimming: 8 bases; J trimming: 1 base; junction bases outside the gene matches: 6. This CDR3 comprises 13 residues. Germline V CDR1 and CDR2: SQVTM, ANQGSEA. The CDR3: CSSTGTGTDTQYF. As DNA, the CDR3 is TGCAGCTCCACGGGGACAGGCACAGATACGCAGTATTTT.

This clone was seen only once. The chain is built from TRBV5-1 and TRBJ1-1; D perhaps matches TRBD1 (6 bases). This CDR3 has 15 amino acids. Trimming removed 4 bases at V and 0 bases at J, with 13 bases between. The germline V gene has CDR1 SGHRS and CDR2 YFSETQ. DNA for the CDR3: TGCGCCAGCAGCCCCTGGACAGCTATGAACACTGAAGCTTTCTTT. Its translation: CASSPWTAMNTEAFF.

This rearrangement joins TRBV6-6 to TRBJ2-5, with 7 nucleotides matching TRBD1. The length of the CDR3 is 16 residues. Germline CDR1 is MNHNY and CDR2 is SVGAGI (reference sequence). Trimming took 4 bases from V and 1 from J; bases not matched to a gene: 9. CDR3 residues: CASSFTGDMVQETQYF. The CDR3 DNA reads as TGTGCCAGCAGTTTCACAGGGGATATGGTCCAAGAGACCCAGTACTTC.

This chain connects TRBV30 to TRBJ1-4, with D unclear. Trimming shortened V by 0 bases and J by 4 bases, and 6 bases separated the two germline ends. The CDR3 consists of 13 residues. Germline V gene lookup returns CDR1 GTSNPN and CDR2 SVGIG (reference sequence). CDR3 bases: TGTGCCTGGAGTGTACCCGGTAATGAAAAACTGTTTTTT. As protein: CAWSVPGNEKLFF. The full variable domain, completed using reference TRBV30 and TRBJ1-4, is SQTIHQWPATLVQPVGSPLSLECTVEGTSNPNLYWYRQAAGRGLQLLFYSVGIGQISSEVPQNLSASRPQDRQFILSSKKLLLSDSGFYLCAWSVPGNEKLFFGSGTQLSVL.

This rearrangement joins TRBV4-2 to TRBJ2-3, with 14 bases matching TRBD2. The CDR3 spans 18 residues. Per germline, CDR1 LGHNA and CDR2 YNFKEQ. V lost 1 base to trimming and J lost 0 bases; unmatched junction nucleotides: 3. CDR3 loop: CASSQGLAGGPSTDTQYF. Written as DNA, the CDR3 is TGTGCCAGCAGCCAAGGACTAGCGGGGGGGCCTAGCACAGATACGCAGTATTTT.

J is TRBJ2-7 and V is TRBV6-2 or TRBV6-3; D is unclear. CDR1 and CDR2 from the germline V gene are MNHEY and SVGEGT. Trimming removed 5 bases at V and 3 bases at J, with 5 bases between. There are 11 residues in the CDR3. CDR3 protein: CASSNSYEQYF. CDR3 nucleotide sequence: TGTGCCAGCAGTAACAGCTACGAGCAGTACTTC.

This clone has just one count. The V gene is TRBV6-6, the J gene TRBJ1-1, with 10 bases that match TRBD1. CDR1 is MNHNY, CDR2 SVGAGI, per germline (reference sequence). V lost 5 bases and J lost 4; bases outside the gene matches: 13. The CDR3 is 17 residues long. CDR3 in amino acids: CASSPRQGAGSGTEAFF. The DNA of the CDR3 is TGTGCCAGCAGTCCCCGACAGGGGGCGGGGAGTGGCACTGAAGCTTTCTTT.

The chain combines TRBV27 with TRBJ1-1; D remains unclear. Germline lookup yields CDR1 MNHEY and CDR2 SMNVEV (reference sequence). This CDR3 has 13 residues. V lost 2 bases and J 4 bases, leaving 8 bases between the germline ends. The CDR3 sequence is CASSLARVTEAFF. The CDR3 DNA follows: TGTGCCAGCAGTTTAGCGAGGGTCACTGAAGCTTTCTTT.

In DNA, the CDR3 is TGTGCCAGCCGAGGGACAGGGGGCTACGAGCAGTACTTC. This codes for CASRGTGGYEQYF. This rearrangement joins TRBV6-6 to TRBJ2-7; TRBD1 agrees at 11 bases. This CDR3 spans 13 amino acids. The junction had 3 bases not matched to a gene; V was cut back by 8 bases and J by 3 bases. Per germline, CDR1 MNHNY and CDR2 SVGAGI (reference sequence).

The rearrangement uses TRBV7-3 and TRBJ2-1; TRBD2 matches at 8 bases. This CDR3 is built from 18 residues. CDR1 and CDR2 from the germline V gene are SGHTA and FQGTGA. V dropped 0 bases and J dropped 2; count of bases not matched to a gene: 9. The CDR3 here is CASSLTPSSGLTYNEQFF. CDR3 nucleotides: TGTGCCAGCAGCTTAACCCCCTCTAGCGGGCTCACCTACAATGAGCAGTTCTTC.